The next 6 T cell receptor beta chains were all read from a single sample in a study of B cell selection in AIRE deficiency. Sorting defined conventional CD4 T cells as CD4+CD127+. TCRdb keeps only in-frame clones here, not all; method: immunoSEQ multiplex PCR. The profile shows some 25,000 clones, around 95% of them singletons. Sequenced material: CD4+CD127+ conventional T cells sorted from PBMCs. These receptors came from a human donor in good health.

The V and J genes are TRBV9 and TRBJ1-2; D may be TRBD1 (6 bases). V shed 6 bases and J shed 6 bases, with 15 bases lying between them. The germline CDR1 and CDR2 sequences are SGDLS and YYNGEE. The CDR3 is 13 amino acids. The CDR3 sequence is CASTAQGKDGYTF. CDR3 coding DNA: TGTGCCAGCACGGCACAGGGTAAGGATGGCTACACCTTC.

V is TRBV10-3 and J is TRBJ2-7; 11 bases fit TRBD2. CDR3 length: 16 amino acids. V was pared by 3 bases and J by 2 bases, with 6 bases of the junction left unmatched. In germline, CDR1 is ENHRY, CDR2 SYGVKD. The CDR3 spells CAISDVLAGDTYEQYF. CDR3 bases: TGTGCCATCAGTGACGTACTAGCGGGGGACACCTACGAGCAGTACTTC.

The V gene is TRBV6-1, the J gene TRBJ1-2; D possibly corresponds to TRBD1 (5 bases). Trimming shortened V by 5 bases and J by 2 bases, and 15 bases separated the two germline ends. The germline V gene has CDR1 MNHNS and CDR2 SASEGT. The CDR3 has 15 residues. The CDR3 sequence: CASSTAGTGNYGYTF. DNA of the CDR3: TGTGCCAGCAGTACCGCCGGAACAGGCAACTATGGCTACACCTTC.

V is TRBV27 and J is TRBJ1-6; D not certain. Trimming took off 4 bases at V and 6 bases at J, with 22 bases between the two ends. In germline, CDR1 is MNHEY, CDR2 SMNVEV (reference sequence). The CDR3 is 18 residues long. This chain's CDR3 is CASSYALHTSLFNSPLHF. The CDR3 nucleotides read TGTGCCAGCAGTTATGCCCTGCACACCAGTTTATTTAATTCACCCCTCCACTTT.

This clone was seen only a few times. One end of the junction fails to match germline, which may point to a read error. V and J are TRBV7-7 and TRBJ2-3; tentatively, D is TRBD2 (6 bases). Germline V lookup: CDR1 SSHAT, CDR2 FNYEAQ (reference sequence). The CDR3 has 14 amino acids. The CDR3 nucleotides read TGTGCTAGCAGCCCAGGACTATTTGCAGATACGCAGTATTTT. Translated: CASSPGLFADTQYF.

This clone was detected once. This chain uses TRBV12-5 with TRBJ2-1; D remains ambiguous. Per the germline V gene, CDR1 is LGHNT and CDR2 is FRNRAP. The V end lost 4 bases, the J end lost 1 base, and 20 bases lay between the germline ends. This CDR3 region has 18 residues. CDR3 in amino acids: CASGSKPTSAWSYNEQFF. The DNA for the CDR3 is TGTGCTAGTGGTTCGAAACCAACCTCCGCCTGGTCCTACAATGAGCAGTTCTTC.